This T cell receptor (beta chain) was obtained from a study of blood T cell repertoires in COVID-19. Study information: The samples span acute and convalescent COVID-19 from the United States, Italy and Spain. Sample material is recorded as cDNA or gDNA derived from T cells, B-cell-depleted T cells, or PBMCs.

The CDR3 has 16 amino acids. CDR1 is MNHEY, CDR2 SVGAGI, per germline. V lost 0 bases to trimming and J lost 6 bases, with 15 bases between them. Original analysis: Amplified reference gene primers provided the basis for estimating nucleated cell counts. The method was immunoSEQ multiplex PCR; TCRdb's version includes in-frame clones alone and lacks a portion of them. The DNA gave D and trimming, while V, J and clone size come from that table. The repertoire consists of roughly 240,000 clones, with roughly 86% occurring once and the leading ten covering less than 4.5%. The receptor's source is a man between 18 and 29 years old with active or convalescent COVID-19. The gene calls are TRBV6-5 and TRBJ2-1, with D perhaps TRBD1 (5 bases). Input material: peripheral blood. CDR3 loop: CASSYSYRIDLNEQFF. CDR3 DNA sequence: TGTGCCAGCAGTTACTCGTACAGGATTGATCTCAATGAGCAGTTCTTC.